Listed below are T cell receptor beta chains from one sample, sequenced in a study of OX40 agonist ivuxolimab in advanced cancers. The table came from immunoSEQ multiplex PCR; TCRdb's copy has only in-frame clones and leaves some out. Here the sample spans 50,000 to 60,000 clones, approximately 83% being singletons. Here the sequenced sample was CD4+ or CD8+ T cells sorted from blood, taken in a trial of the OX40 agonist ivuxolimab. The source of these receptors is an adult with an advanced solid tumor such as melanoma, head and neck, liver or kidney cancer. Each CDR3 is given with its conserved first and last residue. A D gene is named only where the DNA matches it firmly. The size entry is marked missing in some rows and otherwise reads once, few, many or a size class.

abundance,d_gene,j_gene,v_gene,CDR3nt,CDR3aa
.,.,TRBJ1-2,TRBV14,TGTGCCAGCAGACCTACAGGGTCCTATGGCTACACCTTC,CASRPTGSYGYTF
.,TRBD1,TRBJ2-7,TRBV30,TGTGCCTGGAGTCACAGGGGAACGGACGAGCAGTACTTC,CAWSHRGTDEQYF
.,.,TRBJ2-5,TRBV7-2,TGTGCCAGCAGCCCCCACCGGGCAGAACAAGAGACCCAGTACTTC,CASSPHRAEQETQYF
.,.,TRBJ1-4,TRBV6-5,TGTGCCAGCAGACCCGTTGAGAGTGAAAAACTGTTTTTT,CASRPVESEKLFF
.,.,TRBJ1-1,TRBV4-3,TGCGCCAGCAGCCAAGGAGGGTACCAAGCTTTCTTT,CASSQGGYQAFF
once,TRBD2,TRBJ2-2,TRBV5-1,TGCGCCAGCAGCTGGGGACTAGCGGATAACACCGGGGAGCTGTTTTTT,CASSWGLADNTGELFF
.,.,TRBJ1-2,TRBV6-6,TGTGCCAGCAGTTGGGGGCAGTCGGGTGGCTACACCTTC,CASSWGQSGGYTF
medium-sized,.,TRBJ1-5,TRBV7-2,TGTGCCAGCAGCACAAGGCAGGGGTCCGCTCAACAGCCCCAGCATTTT,CASSTRQGSAQQPQHF
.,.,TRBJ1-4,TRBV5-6,TGTGCCAGCAGCTTCATCGTGGCGGGGAATAAAAAACTGTTTTTT,CASSFIVAGNKKLFF
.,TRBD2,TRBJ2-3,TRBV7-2,TGTGCCAGCAGCAAAAGGCTAGCGGGATTTTCAGATACGCAGTATTTT,CASSKRLAGFSDTQYF
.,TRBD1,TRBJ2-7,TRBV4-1,TGCGCCAGCAGCCAAACAGGGGGCTTGATCGAGCAGTACTTC,CASSQTGGLIEQYF
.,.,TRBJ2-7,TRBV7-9,TGTGCCAGCAGCTTAGTGCAGGGGCCCTACGAGCAGTACTTC,CASSLVQGPYEQYF
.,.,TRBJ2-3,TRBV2,TGTGCCAGCAAGGGCAGGGGAACAGATACGCAGTATTTT,CASKGRGTDTQYF
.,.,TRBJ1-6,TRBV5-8,TGTGCCAGCAGCTCGGGGGCGGGGAATTCACCCCTCCACTTT,CASSSGAGNSPLHF
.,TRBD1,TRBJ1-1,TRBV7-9,TGTGCCATCAAATCCGGACAGGGGGATTACACTGAAGCTTTCTTT,CAIKSGQGDYTEAFF
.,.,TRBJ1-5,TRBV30,TGTGCCTGGTCTCTTGGGGGCAATCAGCCCCAGCATTTT,CAWSLGGNQPQHF
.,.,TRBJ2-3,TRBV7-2,TGTGCCAGCAGCTTAAGAGTGGGGGGAATCACAGATACGCAGTATTTT,CASSLRVGGITDTQYF
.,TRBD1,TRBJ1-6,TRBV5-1,TGCGCCAGCAGCCCCGCCGGGCAGGGGGCGTCTAATTCACCCCTCCACTTT,CASSPAGQGASNSPLHF
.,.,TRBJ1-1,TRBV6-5,TGTGCCAGCAGTTACACTAGGGGGAGCACTGAAGCTTTCTTT,CASSYTRGSTEAFF
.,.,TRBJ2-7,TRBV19,TGTGCCAGTAGTACCCGGGGGCCCTACGAGCAGTACTTC,CASSTRGPYEQYF
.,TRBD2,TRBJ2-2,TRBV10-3,TGTGCCATCGGGATGGGAGCGGGACTAACCGGGGAGCTGTTTTTT,CAIGMGAGLTGELFF
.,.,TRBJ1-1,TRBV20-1,TGCAGTGCTAGTTGGGACACTGAAGCTTTCTTT,CSASWDTEAFF
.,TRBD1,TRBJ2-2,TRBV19,TGTGCCACCGCCCCCGGGACAGGGGGCATGTCGGGCACCGGGGAGCTGTTTTTT,CATAPGTGGMSGTGELFF
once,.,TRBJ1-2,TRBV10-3,TGTGCCATCAGTGAAGGGGCAGAGGAGGGATATGGCTACACCTTC,CAISEGAEEGYGYTF
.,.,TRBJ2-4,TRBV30,TGTGCCTGCGATGCGGGTGGAAACATTCAGTACTTC,CACDAGGNIQYF
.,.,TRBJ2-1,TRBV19,TGTGCCAGCAGGAGGGCGGCTGGAGAGCAGTTCTTC,CASRRAAGEQFF
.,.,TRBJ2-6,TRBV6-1,TGTGCCAGCAGTGAAATTATCGGCGGAAGCTCTGGGGCCAACGTCCTGACTTTC,CASSEIIGGSSGANVLTF
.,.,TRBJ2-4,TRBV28,TGTGCCAGCAGTTTAATAGGCCAAAACATTCAGTACTTC,CASSLIGQNIQYF
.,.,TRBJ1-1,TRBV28,TGTGCCAGCGGGGAATACAGGGTTTCGGCCACTGAAGCTTTCTTT,CASGEYRVSATEAFF